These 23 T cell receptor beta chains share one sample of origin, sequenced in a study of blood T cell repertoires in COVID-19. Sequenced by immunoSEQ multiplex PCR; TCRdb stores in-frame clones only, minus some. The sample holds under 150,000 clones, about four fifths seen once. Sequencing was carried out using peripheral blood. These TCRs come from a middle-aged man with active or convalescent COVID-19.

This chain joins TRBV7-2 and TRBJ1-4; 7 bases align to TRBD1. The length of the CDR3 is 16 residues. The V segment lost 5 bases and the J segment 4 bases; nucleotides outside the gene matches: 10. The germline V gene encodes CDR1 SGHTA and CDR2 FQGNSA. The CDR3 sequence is CASSTALGQFNEKLFF. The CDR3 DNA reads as TGTGCCAGCAGCACAGCTTTGGGACAGTTTAATGAAAAACTGTTTTTT.

This CDR3 reads CASSVRTVSSTDTQYF. The CDR3 nucleotides are TGTGCCAGCAGCGTCCGGACAGTATCTAGCACAGATACGCAGTATTTT. The chain is built from TRBV3-1 (or the pseudogene TRBV3-2) and TRBJ2-3; tentative D call: TRBD1 (6 bases). CDR1 LGHDT and CDR2 YNNKEL come from the germline V gene (reference sequence). The CDR3 sequence is 16 residues long. V was shortened by 5 bases and J by 0 bases, with 15 bases between the two germline ends.

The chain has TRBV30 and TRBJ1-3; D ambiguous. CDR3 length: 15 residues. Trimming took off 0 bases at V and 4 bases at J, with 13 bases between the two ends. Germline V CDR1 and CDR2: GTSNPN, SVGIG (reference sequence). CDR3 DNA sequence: TGTGCCTGGAGTGTACGGGGTTCCGGGGGAAACACCATATATTTT. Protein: CAWSVRGSGGNTIYF. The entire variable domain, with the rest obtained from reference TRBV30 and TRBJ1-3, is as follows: SQTIHQWPATLVQPVGSPLSLECTVEGTSNPNLYWYRQAAGRGLQLLFYSVGIGQISSEVPQNLSASRPQDRQFILSSKKLLLSDSGFYLCAWSVRGSGGNTIYFGEGSWLTVV.

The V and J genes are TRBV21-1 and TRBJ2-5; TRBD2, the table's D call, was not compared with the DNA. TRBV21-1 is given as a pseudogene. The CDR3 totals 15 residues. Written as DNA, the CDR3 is TGTGCCAGCAGCAAAAAGGGAAGTACCGGGACTCCCCAGTACTTC. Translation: CASSKKGSTGTPQYF.

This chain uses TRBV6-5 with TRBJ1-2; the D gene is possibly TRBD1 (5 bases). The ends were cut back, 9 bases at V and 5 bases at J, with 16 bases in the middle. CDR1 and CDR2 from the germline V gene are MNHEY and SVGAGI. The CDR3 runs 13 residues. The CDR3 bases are TGTGCCAGTGAGAGTACAGGAGCTTATGGCTACACCTTC. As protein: CASESTGAYGYTF.

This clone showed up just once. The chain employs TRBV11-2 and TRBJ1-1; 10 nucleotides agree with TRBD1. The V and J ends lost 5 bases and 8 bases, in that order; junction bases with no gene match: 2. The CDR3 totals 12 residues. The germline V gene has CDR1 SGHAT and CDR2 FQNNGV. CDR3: CASSRDRGEAFF. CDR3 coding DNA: TGTGCCAGCAGCCGGGACAGGGGAGAAGCTTTCTTT.

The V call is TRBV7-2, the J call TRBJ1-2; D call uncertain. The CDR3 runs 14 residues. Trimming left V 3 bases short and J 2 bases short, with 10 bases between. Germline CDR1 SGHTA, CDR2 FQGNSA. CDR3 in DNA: TGTGCCAGCAGCTTCTCTGGAGGGAACTATGGCTACACCTTC. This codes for CASSFSGGNYGYTF.

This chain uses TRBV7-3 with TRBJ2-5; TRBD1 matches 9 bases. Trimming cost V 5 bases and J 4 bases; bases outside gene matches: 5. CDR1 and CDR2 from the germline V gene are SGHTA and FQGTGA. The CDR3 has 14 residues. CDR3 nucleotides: TGTGCCAGCAGCCGCGACAGGGGGGGAGAGACCCAGTACTTC. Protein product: CASSRDRGGETQYF.

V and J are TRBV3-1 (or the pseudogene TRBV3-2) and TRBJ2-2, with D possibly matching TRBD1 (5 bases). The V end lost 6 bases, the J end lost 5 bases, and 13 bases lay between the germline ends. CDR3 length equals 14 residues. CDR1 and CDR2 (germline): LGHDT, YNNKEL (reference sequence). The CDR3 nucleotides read TGTGCCAGCAGTCCAAGAACAGGTACCGGGGAGCTGTTTTTT. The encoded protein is CASSPRTGTGELFF.

CDR3 sequence (DNA): TGTGCCAGCAGCCCAGGACAGGGATATAACTATGGCTACACCTTC. This codes for CASSPGQGYNYGYTF. J is TRBJ1-2 and V is TRBV7-6, with 8 nucleotides matching TRBD1. In germline, CDR1 is SGHVS, CDR2 FNYEAQ. After removal of 5 bases from V and 1 base from J, the junction contained 6 bases not matched to a gene. CDR3 size: 15 residues.

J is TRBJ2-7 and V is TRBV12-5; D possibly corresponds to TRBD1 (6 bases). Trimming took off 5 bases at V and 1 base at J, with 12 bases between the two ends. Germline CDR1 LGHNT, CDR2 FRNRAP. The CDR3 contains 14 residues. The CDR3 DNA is TGTGCTAGTGGTCAGACAGGACCTTCCTACGAGCAGTACTTC. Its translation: CASGQTGPSYEQYF.

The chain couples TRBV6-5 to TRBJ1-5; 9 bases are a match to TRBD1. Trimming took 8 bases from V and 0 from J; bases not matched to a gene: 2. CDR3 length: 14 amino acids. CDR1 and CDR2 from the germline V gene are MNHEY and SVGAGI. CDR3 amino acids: CASDRGFSNQPQHF. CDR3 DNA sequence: TGTGCCAGCGACAGGGGGTTTAGCAATCAGCCCCAGCATTTT.

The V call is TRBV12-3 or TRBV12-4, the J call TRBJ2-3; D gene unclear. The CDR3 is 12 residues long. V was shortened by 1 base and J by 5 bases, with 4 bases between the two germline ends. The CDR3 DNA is TGTGCCAGCAGTTTAGACTTAGATACGCAGTATTTT. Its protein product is CASSLDLDTQYF.

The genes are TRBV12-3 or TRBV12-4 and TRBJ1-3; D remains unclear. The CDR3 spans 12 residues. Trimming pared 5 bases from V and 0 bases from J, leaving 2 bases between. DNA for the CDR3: TGTGCCAGCAGTCGCTCTGGAAACACCATATATTTT. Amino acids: CASSRSGNTIYF.

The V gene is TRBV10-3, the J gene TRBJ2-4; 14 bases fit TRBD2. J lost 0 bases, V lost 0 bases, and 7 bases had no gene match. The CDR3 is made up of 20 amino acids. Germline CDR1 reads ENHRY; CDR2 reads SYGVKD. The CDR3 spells CAISESGTSGGALAKNIQYF. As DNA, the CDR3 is TGTGCCATCAGTGAGTCCGGGACTAGCGGGGGAGCACTAGCCAAAAACATTCAGTACTTC.

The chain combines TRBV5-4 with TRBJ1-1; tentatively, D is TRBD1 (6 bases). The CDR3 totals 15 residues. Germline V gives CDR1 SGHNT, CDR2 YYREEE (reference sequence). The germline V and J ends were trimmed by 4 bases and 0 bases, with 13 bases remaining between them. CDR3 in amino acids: CASSLGRTVNTEAFF. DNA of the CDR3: TGTGCCAGCAGCCTGGGACGGACAGTGAACACTGAAGCTTTCTTT. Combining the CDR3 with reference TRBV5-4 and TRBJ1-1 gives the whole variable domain ETGVTQSPTHLIKTRGQQVTLRCSSQSGHNTVSWYQQALGQGPQFIFQYYREEENGRGNFPPRFSGLQFPNYSSELNVNALELDDSALYLCASSLGRTVNTEAFFGQGTRLTVV.

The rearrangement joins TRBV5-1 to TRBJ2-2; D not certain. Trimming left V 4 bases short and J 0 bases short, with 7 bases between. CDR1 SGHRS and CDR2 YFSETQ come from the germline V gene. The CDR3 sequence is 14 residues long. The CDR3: CASSNNANTGELFF. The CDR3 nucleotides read TGCGCCAGCAGCAACAACGCGAACACCGGGGAGCTGTTTTTT.

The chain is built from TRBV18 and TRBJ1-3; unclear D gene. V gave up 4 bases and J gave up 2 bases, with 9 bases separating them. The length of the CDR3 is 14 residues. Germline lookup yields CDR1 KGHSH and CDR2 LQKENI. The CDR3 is CASSLTTTGNTIYF. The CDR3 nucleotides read TGTGCCAGCTCACTGACAACCACTGGAAACACCATATATTTT.

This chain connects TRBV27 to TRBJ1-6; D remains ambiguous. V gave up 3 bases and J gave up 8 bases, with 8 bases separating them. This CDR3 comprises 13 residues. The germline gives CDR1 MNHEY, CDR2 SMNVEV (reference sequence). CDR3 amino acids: CASSLEGHSPLHF. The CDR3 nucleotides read TGTGCCAGCAGTTTGGAGGGCCATTCACCCCTCCACTTT.

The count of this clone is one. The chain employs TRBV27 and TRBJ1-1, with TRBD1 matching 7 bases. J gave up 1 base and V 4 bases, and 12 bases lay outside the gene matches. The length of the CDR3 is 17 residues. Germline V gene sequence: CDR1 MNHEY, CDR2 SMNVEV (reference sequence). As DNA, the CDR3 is TGTGCCAGCAGTTCCACGACGGACAGGAGGGGGAACACTGAAGCTTTCTTT. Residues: CASSSTTDRRGNTEAFF.

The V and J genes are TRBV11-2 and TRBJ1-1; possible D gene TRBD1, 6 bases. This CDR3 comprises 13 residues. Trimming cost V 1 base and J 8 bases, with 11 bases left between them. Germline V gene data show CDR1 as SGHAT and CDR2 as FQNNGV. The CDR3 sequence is CASSLGWTAEAFF. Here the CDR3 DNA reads TGTGCCAGCAGCTTAGGGTGGACAGCAGAAGCTTTCTTT.

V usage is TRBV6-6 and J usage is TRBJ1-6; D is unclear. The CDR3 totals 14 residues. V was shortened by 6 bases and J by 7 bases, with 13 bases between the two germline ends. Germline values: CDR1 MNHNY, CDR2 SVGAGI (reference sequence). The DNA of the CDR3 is TGTGCCAGCAGCGCAGGAGGGTTGAATTCACCCCTCCACTTT. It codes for CASSAGGLNSPLHF.

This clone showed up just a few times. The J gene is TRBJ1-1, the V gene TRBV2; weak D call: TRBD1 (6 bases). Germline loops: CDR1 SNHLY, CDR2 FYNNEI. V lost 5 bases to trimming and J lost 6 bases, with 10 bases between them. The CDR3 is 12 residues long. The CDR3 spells CASSQGSPEAFF. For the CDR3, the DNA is TGTGCCAGCAGTCAGGGGAGCCCTGAAGCTTTCTTT.